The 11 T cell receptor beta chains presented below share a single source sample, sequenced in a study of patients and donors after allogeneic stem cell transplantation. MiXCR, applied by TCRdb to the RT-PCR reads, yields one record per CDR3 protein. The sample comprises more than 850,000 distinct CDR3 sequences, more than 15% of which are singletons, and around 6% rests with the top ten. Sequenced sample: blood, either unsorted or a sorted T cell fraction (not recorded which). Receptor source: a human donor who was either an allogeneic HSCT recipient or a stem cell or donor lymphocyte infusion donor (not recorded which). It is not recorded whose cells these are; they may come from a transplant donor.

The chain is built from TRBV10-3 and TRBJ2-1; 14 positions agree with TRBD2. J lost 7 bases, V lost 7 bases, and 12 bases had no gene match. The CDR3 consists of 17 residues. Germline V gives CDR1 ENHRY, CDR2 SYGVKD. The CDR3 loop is CAINPGGRTSGRNEQFF. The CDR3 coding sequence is TGTGCCATCAACCCGGGAGGCCGGACTAGCGGGAGGAATGAGCAGTTCTTC.

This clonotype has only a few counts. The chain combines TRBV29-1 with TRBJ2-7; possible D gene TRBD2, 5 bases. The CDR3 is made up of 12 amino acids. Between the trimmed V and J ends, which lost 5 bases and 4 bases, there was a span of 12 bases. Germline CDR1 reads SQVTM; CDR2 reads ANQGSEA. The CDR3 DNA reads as TGCAGCGTTTATAGCGAGACTTACGAGCAGTACTTC. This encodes CSVYSETYEQYF.

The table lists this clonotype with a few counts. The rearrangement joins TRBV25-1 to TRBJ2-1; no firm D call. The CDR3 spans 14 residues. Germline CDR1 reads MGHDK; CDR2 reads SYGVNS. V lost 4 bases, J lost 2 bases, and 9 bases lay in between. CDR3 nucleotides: TGTGCCAGCAGTGGAGTCGGAACCTACAATGAGCAGTTCTTC. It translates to CASSGVGTYNEQFF.

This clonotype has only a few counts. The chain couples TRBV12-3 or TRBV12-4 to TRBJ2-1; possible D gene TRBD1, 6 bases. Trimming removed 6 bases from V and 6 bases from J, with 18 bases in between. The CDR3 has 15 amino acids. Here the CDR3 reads CASSHGTHSGNEQFF. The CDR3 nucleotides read TGTGCCAGCAGCCACGGGACACACTCGGGCAATGAGCAGTTCTTC.

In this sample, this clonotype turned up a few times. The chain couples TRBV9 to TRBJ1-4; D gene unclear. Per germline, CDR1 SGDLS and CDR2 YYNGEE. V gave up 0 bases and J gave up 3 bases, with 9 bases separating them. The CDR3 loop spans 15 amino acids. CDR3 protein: CASSVEDGANEKLFF. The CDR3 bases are TGTGCCAGCAGCGTAGAAGACGGAGCTAATGAAAAACTGTTTTTT.

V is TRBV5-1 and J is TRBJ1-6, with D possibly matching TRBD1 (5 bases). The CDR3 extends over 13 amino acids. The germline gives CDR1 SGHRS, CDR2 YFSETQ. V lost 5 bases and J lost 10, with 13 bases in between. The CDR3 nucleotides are TGCGCCAGCAGGGGGGTACTGGGGTCACCCCTCCACTTT. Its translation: CASRGVLGSPLHF. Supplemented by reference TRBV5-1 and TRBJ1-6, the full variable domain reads KAGVTQTPRYLIKTRGQQVTLSCSPISGHRSVSWYQQTPGQGLQFLFEYFSETQRNKGNFPGRFSGRQFSNSRSEMNVSTLELGDSALYLCASRGVLGSPLHFGNGTRLTVT.

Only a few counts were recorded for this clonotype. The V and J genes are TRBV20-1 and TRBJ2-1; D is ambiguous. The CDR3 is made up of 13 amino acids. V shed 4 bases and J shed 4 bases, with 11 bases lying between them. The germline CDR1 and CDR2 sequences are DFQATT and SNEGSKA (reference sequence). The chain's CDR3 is CSATAHLYNEQFF. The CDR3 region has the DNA TGCAGTGCTACGGCACACCTATACAATGAGCAGTTCTTC.

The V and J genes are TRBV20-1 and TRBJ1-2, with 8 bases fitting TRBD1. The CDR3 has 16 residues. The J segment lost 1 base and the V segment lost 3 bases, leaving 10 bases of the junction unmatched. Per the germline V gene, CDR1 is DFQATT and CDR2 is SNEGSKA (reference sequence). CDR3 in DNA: TGCAGTGCTAGGGTAAAGCCAGGACAGGGTAACTATGGCTACACCTTC. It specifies CSARVKPGQGNYGYTF.

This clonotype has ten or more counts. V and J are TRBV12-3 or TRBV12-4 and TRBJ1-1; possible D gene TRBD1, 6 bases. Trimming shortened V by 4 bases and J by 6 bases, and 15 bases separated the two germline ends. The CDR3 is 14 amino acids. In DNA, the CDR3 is TGTGCCAGCAGTTCATACAGGGTAAGCGCTGAAGCTTTCTTT. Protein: CASSSYRVSAEAFF.

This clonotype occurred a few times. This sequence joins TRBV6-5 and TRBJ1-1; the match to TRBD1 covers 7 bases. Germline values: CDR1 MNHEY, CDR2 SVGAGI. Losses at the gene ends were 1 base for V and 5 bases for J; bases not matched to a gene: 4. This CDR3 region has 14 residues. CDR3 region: CASSYWDRPTEAFF. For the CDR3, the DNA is TGTGCCAGCAGTTACTGGGACAGACCTACTGAAGCTTTCTTT.

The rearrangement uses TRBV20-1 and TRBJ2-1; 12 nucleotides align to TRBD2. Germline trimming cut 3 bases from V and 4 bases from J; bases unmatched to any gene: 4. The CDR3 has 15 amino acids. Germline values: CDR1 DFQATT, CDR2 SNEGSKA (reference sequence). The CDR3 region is CSASWGTSGYNEQFF. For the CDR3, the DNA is TGCAGTGCTAGTTGGGGGACTAGCGGGTACAATGAGCAGTTCTTC.